Following are 6 T cell receptor beta chains from one sample sequenced in a study of T cells in women clearing cervical HPV infection. The protocol was immunoSEQ multiplex PCR, while the TCRdb copy is restricted to in-frame clones and leaves out a portion. This table holds around 33,000 clones. Sequencing was done on a sample of blood buffy coat. The receptors stem from a woman between 18 and 70 years old with a cervical HPV16 infection that either progressed to CIN3+ or cleared (not recorded which).

In regard to this clone: Coverage ceases 3 residues before the CDR3 finishes, and the germline J gene fills in the end. The chain couples TRBV7-8 to TRBJ2-3; 10 bases agree with TRBD1. Germline CDR1 is SGHVS and CDR2 is FQNEAQ. This CDR3 is built from 17 residues. Partial CDR3 DNA: TGTGCCAGCAGCTTAAGACAGGGGGCGATTAGCAATCAGCCG. It specifies CASSLRQGAISNQP. The entire CDR3 reads CASSLRQGAISNQPQYF.

A note on this clone: The read halts 3 residues ahead of the CDR3 end, with the missing end drawn from the germline J gene. The chain combines TRBV5-6 with TRBJ2-2; D remains ambiguous. V was clipped by 2 bases and J by 6 bases, with 8 bases between them. Germline V gene data show CDR1 as SGHDT and CDR2 as YYEEEE. The CDR3 has 13 residues. Here the CDR3 reads CASSFGRAGELFF. The sequenced part of the CDR3 DNA is TGTGCCAGCAGCTTTGGTAGGGCCGGGGAG.

On this clone itself: The read comes to an end 3 residues before the CDR3 does, leaving the germline J gene to fill in the end. The chain has TRBV2 and TRBJ2-2; 7 nucleotides match TRBD1. Trimming took 2 bases from V and 1 from J; bases not matched to a gene: 4. CDR1 and CDR2 (germline): SNHLY, FYNNEI. The CDR3 length is 16 residues. This CDR3 reads CASSERGQRNTGELFF. The CDR3 bases that were read are TGTGCCAGCAGTGAACGGGGACAGAGGAACACCGGGGAG.

About this clone itself: The read halts 3 residues ahead of the CDR3 end, with the missing end drawn from the germline J gene. The V and J genes are TRBV7-8 and TRBJ2-1, with TRBD1 as a possible D gene (6 bases). V was pared by 4 bases and J by 3 bases, with 10 bases between. Germline V gives CDR1 SGHVS, CDR2 FQNEAQ. The CDR3 contains 14 residues. The CDR3 loop is CASSSMTGYNEQFF. The sequenced part of the CDR3 DNA is TGTGCCAGCAGCTCCATGACAGGCTACAATGAG.

On this clone: The missing CDR3 end, 3 residues past where the read stops, is filled in from the germline J gene. The chain recombines TRBV5-1 with TRBJ1-1, with D maybe TRBD1 (6 bases). Trimming cost V 5 bases and J 1 base, with 12 bases left between them. This CDR3 has 14 residues. Germline V gives CDR1 SGHRS, CDR2 YFSETQ. CDR3 bases read: TGCGCCAGCAGTTCTGTCAGGGGGAACACTGAA. Amino acid sequence: CASSSVRGNTE. The entire CDR3 protein reads CASSSVRGNTEAFF.

About this clone: Sequencing ends 3 residues short of the CDR3 end; the germline J gene provides the rest. This sequence joins TRBV7-8 and TRBJ2-7; tentative D call: TRBD1 (6 bases). V lost 2 bases and J lost 6, with 14 bases in between. CDR1 is SGHVS and CDR2 is FQNEAQ in the germline V gene. The CDR3 consists of 14 residues. The part of the CDR3 DNA that was read is TGTGCCAGCAGCTTACGTGTGACAGGTGGCGAG. Its translation is CASSLRVTGGE. The full CDR3 protein is CASSLRVTGGEQYF.